This passage covers 14 T cell receptor beta chains from one sample sequenced in a study of CD8 T cells in Susac syndrome. After extraction with the RNeasy kit, roughly 0.5 to 1 ug of the RNA was reverse transcribed using random hexamers. TCRdb reanalysed the immunoSEQ multiplex PCR reads using MiXCR and keeps one entry per CDR3 protein. This table has 100,000 or so distinct CDR3 sequences, 95% appearing once. The sequenced material came from CD8+ T cells from PBMCs. These receptors were collected from a human donor with Susac syndrome.

The genes are TRBV12-3 or TRBV12-4 and TRBJ1-2; D not resolved. This CDR3 region has 14 residues. V shed 5 bases and J shed 2 bases, with 12 bases lying between them. The CDR3 DNA sequence: TGTGCCAGCAGTCCCAACCCAGAAAACTATGGCTACACCTTC. Protein: CASSPNPENYGYTF.

J is TRBJ1-2 and V is TRBV15; D might be TRBD1 (5 bases). V was clipped by 1 base and J by 3 bases, with 6 bases between them. The CDR3 covers 13 residues. Germline V gene sequence: CDR1 LNHNV, CDR2 YYDKDF (reference sequence). CDR3 DNA: TGTGCCACCAGCAGAGTAGGGGACTATGGCTACACCTTC. Its protein is CATSRVGDYGYTF. Full variable domain (outside the CDR3, taken from reference TRBV15 and TRBJ1-2): DAMVIQNPRYQVTQFGKPVTLSCSQTLNHNVMYWYQQKSSQAPKLLFHYYDKDFNNEADTPDNFQSRRPNTSFCFLDIRSPGLGDTAMYLCATSRVGDYGYTFGSGTRLTVV.

The chain has TRBV20-1 and TRBJ2-3; 7 bases are shared with TRBD2. The CDR3 contains 12 residues. Germline assignment: CDR1 DFQATT and CDR2 SNEGSKA (reference sequence). The CDR3 nucleotides are TGCAGCGGGGGGTTTGGCACAGATACGCAGTATTTT. Translated: CSGGFGTDTQYF.

Written as DNA, the CDR3 is TGCAGCGTTGAACGCGGACTAGCGGGCCTCACAGATACGCAGTATTTT. As protein: CSVERGLAGLTDTQYF. This rearrangement joins TRBV29-1 to TRBJ2-3; the match to TRBD2 covers 11 bases. The germline gives CDR1 SQVTM, CDR2 ANQGSEA. This CDR3 is 16 amino acids long. Trimming at V came to 2 bases and at J to 2 bases, leaving 6 bases not matched to a gene.

The chain carries TRBV20-1 and TRBJ1-2; D may be TRBD1 (5 bases). This CDR3 spans 13 amino acids. Trimming removed 5 bases at V and 7 bases at J, with 17 bases between. Germline loops: CDR1 DFQATT, CDR2 SNEGSKA (reference sequence). CDR3 bases: TGCAGTGCTCAATCTAGGGGATGGAGTGGCTACACCTTC. Residues: CSAQSRGWSGYTF.

V is TRBV3-1 and J is TRBJ2-5; D ambiguous. The CDR3 loop spans 14 amino acids. The germline V and J ends were trimmed by 1 base and 2 bases, with 8 bases remaining between them. Germline V gives CDR1 LGHDT, CDR2 YNNKEL (reference sequence). This CDR3 reads CASSQVSSQETQYF. For the CDR3, the DNA is TGTGCCAGCAGCCAAGTGTCCAGTCAAGAGACCCAGTACTTC.

The chain is built from TRBV7-9 and TRBJ2-5, with no clear D. Germline V gives CDR1 SEHNR, CDR2 FQNEAQ (reference sequence). Trimming took 0 bases from V and 3 from J, leaving 8 bases between them. The CDR3 contains 14 residues. The CDR3 sequence: CASSLAGGEETQYF. DNA of the CDR3: TGTGCCAGCAGCTTAGCCGGCGGAGAAGAGACCCAGTACTTC.

This chain connects TRBV20-1 to TRBJ1-3; possibly TRBD1 for D (6 bases). The CDR3 runs 16 residues. Germline V lookup: CDR1 DFQATT, CDR2 SNEGSKA (reference sequence). V was trimmed by 4 bases and J by 0 bases, leaving 16 bases between them. CDR3 region: CSATHATGYSGNTIYF. CDR3 sequence (DNA): TGCAGTGCTACTCACGCGACAGGTTACTCTGGAAACACCATATATTTT.

The genes are TRBV20-1 and TRBJ2-7, with D unresolved. The CDR3 has 13 amino acids. Trimming left V 1 base short and J 2 bases short, with 9 bases between. Per the germline V gene, CDR1 is DFQATT and CDR2 is SNEGSKA (reference sequence). CDR3 in DNA: TGCAGTGCTAGAGTTGAATGGCCCTACGAGCAGTACTTC. Encoded protein: CSARVEWPYEQYF.

The chain is built from TRBV5-4 and TRBJ2-2, with 9 positions matching TRBD2. This CDR3 has 15 amino acids. The V gene's germline CDR1 is SGHNT and CDR2 YYREEE (reference sequence). The junction had 3 bases not matched to a gene; V was cut back by 1 base and J by 5 bases. The CDR3 DNA reads TGTGCCAGCAGCTTGAGAGCGGGAGGTACCGGGGAGCTGTTTTTT. Residues: CASSLRAGGTGELFF.

In its sample, this clonotype was seen once. The chain carries TRBV4-1 and TRBJ1-6; tentatively, D is TRBD1 (6 bases). Trimming cost V 1 base and J 0 bases, with 13 bases left between them. Germline V gene sequence: CDR1 MGHRA, CDR2 YSYEKL. This CDR3 is built from 18 residues. For the CDR3, the DNA is TGCGCCAGCAGCCAAGGGACAGCCCCGGGCTCCTATAATTCACCCCTCCACTTT. It yields the protein CASSQGTAPGSYNSPLHF.

The chain joins TRBV5-1 to TRBJ2-1, with 7 bases that match TRBD2. CDR1 and CDR2 from the germline V gene are SGHRS and YFSETQ. The junction had 10 bases not matched to a gene; V was cut back by 0 bases and J by 7 bases. This CDR3 comprises 16 residues. CDR3 nucleotides: TGCGCCAGCAGCTTGGGGCCTAGGACTAGTGGGAATGAGCAGTTCTTC. Residues: CASSLGPRTSGNEQFF. Together with reference TRBV5-1 and TRBJ2-1, the CDR3 gives the full variable domain: KAGVTQTPRYLIKTRGQQVTLSCSPISGHRSVSWYQQTPGQGLQFLFEYFSETQRNKGNFPGRFSGRQFSNSRSEMNVSTLELGDSALYLCASSLGPRTSGNEQFFGPGTRLTVL.

The J gene is TRBJ2-7, the V gene TRBV20-1; D remains ambiguous. CDR3 length: 13 amino acids. Germline loops: CDR1 DFQATT, CDR2 SNEGSKA (reference sequence). V lost 1 base to trimming and J lost 0 bases, with 7 bases between them. The CDR3 bases are TGCAGTGCTAGAGCCCCGGTCTCCTACGAGCAGTACTTC. Its protein product is CSARAPVSYEQYF.

The V gene is TRBV7-9, the J gene TRBJ2-7; D is perhaps TRBD2 (6 bases). V lost 1 base to trimming and J lost 0 bases, with 13 bases between them. The germline V gene encodes CDR1 SEHNR and CDR2 FQNEAQ (reference sequence). This CDR3 has 16 residues. The chain's CDR3 is CASSLGRASPSYEQYF. The CDR3 nucleotides are TGTGCCAGCAGCTTAGGGAGGGCCAGTCCCTCCTACGAGCAGTACTTC.